Described below is a single TCR beta chain sequence and its context. Its specificity is not known. This sample stems from a study of breast tumors, draining lymph nodes, adjacent tissues. TCRdb re-analysed the multiplex PCR reads in MiXCR, keeping a single row per CDR3 protein. The sample consists of 200,000 or so distinct CDR3 sequences, about 32% of them appearing once. Overall study findings and caveats: That most tumor T cells come from lymph nodes remained unproven.

Samples came from axillary lymph nodes draining the breast cancer. This TCR derives from a female donor with breast cancer. Some clones in this sample may be carry-over from other donors' samples. Sequencing was performed on axillary lymph node tissue.

In DNA, the CDR3 is TGTGCCAGCAGTGCCACCGGGACAGGGAACTACGAGCAGTACTTC. It specifies CASSATGTGNYEQYF. The J gene is TRBJ2-7, the V gene TRBV28, with 9 bases fitting TRBD1. CDR3 length: 15 amino acids. Germline V gives CDR1 MDHEN, CDR2 SYDVKM. V lost 5 bases, J lost 3 bases, and 8 bases stayed unmatched.